This paragraph reports one TCR beta chain. This record comes from a study of shared clonotypes between healthy human individuals. Assay used: immunoSEQ multiplex PCR; TCRdb lists only in-frame clones, some missing. The sample carries 1.5 million to 2.5 million clones, about 95% recorded once. CD8 cells regarded as naive lacked CD45RO, were positively chosen for CCR7, and omitted terminally differentiated effector memory CD45RA+ cells. CDR1 is MDHEN and CDR2 is SYDVKM in the germline V gene. The CDR3 totals 19 residues. With 1 base removed from V and 6 bases from J, the gap between germline ends came to 22 bases.

The material sequenced was naive CD8+ T cells sorted from blood. The chain is built from TRBV28 and TRBJ2-6; D gene unclear. The sequence derives from a man younger than 35 in good health. This CDR3 reads CASSLLFGSSFNEANVLTF. The CDR3, as DNA: TGTGCCAGCAGTTTATTGTTCGGCAGCTCGTTTAATGAGGCCAACGTCCTGACTTTC.